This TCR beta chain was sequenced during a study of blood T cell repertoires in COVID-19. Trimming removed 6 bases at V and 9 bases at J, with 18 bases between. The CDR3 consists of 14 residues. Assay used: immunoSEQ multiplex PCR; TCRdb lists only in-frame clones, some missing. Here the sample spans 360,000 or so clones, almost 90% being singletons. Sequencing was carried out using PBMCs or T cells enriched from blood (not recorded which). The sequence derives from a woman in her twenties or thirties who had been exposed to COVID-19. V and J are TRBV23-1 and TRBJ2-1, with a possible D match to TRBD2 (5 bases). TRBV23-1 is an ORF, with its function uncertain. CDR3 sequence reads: CASRFSGLEGEQFF. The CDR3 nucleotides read TGCGCCAGCAGGTTCTCGGGGTTAGAGGGTGAGCAGTTCTTC.